This entry concerns a single T cell receptor (beta chain). RNA extraction and reverse transcription yielded cDNA as sequencing template. Sequencing used immunoSEQ multiplex PCR; TCRdb keeps in-frame clones, though not all of them. The sample lists about 97,000 clones, 41% occurring once. The source of the sample is a study of CD8+ T cells in alopecia areata. At the level of the study: Tofacitinib was taken orally by treated patients, and the dose was 5 to 10 mg twice daily.

The CDR3 contains 13 residues. Germline-derived CDR1 and CDR2 are SGHTA and FQGNSA. V was clipped by 5 bases and J by 6 bases, with 10 bases between them. The chain recombines TRBV7-2 with TRBJ2-2, with D uncertain. Sequenced sample: CD4+ T cells sorted from blood. The sequence derives from a human donor with alopecia areata. The CDR3, as DNA: TGTGCCAGCAGCGATCTTTATCCCGGGGAGCTGTTTTTT. It is translated as CASSDLYPGELFF.